Presented here are 29 T cell receptor beta chains from one specimen sequenced in a study of T cell changes during pregnancy in multiple sclerosis. Sequencing used immunoSEQ multiplex PCR; TCRdb keeps in-frame clones, though not all of them. The data hold roughly 40,000 clones, with about 91% observed a single time. The sequences come from CD4+ T cells from peripheral blood mononuclear cells, collected before pregnancy. These receptors were taken from a female donor with multiple sclerosis, enrolled in a pregnancy study.

V usage is TRBV6-5 and J usage is TRBJ2-5; possible D gene TRBD2, 6 bases. V lost 6 bases and J lost 7, with 21 bases in between. The germline V gene has CDR1 MNHEY and CDR2 SVGAGI. The CDR3 consists of 15 residues. CDR3 sequence: CASSLFSGGRGTQYF. CDR3 DNA sequence: TGTGCCAGCAGCCTCTTTTCCGGGGGTCGGGGGACCCAGTACTTC.

The chain links TRBV27 to TRBJ1-5; no reliable D call. Germline CDR1 reads MNHEY; CDR2 reads SMNVEV (reference sequence). The V end lost 0 bases, the J end lost 5 bases, and 5 bases lay between the germline ends. The CDR3 length is 13 residues. DNA for the CDR3: TGTGCCAGCAGTTTATCCCGGTATCAGCCCCAGCATTTT. This gives the protein CASSLSRYQPQHF.

The chain has TRBV7-9 and TRBJ2-5, with TRBD2 as a possible D gene (5 bases). The CDR3 totals 19 residues. The V gene lost 1 base and the J gene lost 1 base, with 22 bases spanning the gap. Germline CDR1 reads SEHNR; CDR2 reads FQNEAQ (reference sequence). The CDR3 DNA sequence: TGTGCCAGCAGCTTAGGAGTCTGGCGGGCGGACTCTACCCAAGAGACCCAGTACTTC. Translation gives CASSLGVWRADSTQETQYF. The entire variable domain, with the rest obtained from reference TRBV7-9 and TRBJ2-5, is as follows: DTGVSQNPRHKITKRGQNVTFRCDPISEHNRLYWYRQTLGQGPEFLTYFQNEAQLEKSRLLSDRFSAERPKGSFSTLEIQRTEQGDSAMYLCASSLGVWRADSTQETQYFGPGTRLLVL.

This chain joins TRBV21-1 and TRBJ2-7; the table's D gene call, TRBD1, was not cross checked with the DNA. TRBV21-1 has pseudogene status. This CDR3 comprises 19 residues. As DNA, the CDR3 is TGTGCCAGCAGCAACCCCCATTGTGAGGGACAGGGGACCCCCTACGAGCAGTACTTC. The encoded protein is CASSNPHCEGQGTPYEQYF.

V is TRBV10-1 and J is TRBJ2-3, with 8 bases that match TRBD1. V shed 8 bases, J shed 2 bases, and the junction held 0 bases outside the gene matches. This CDR3 is built from 12 residues. Germline CDR1 reads WNHNN; CDR2 reads SYGVQD (reference sequence). CDR3 amino acids: CASQGATDTQYF. The DNA of the CDR3 is TGCGCCAGCCAGGGGGCCACAGATACGCAGTATTTT.

The chain uses TRBV10-3 and TRBJ1-6; a weak D match, TRBD1 (6 bases). Deletions cut 5 bases from V and 10 bases from J, with 15 bases between. Germline V lookup: CDR1 ENHRY, CDR2 SYGVKD. CDR3 size: 14 residues. CDR3 amino acids: CAISSDRSGSPLHF. Written as DNA, the CDR3 is TGTGCCATCAGTTCCGACAGGAGTGGATCACCCCTCCACTTT.

This chain uses TRBV27 with TRBJ1-5, with a tentative D call TRBD1 (6 bases). The CDR3 extends over 13 amino acids. CDR1 and CDR2 from the germline V gene are MNHEY and SMNVEV (reference sequence). Deletions cut 5 bases from V and 4 bases from J, with 9 bases between. The CDR3 DNA follows: TGTGCCAGCAGTCTAGGACAGAATCAGCCCCAGCATTTT. As protein: CASSLGQNQPQHF.

The chain recombines TRBV25-1 with TRBJ1-5, with no clear D. The V and J ends lost 1 base and 7 bases respectively, with 11 bases between them. Germline CDR1 and CDR2: MGHDK and SYGVNS. There are 14 residues in the CDR3. CDR3 sequence: CASSEWAASQPQHF. The CDR3 DNA sequence: TGTGCCAGCAGTGAATGGGCAGCTTCCCAGCCCCAGCATTTT.

This sequence joins TRBV5-4 and TRBJ1-2; D might be TRBD1 (6 bases). Germline loops: CDR1 SGHNT, CDR2 YYREEE (reference sequence). Trimming left V 9 bases short and J 2 bases short, with 17 bases between. The CDR3 is 14 amino acids. This CDR3 reads CATTRTAQNYGYTF. The CDR3 DNA follows: TGTGCCACCACTAGGACAGCTCAAAACTATGGCTACACCTTC.

CDR3 region: CAISELRDSSVQYF. DNA for the CDR3: TGTGCCATCAGCGAGCTCCGGGACAGTTCTGTACAGTACTTC. The chain couples TRBV10-3 to TRBJ2-7; 7 positions match TRBD1. Germline V gives CDR1 ENHRY, CDR2 SYGVKD. This CDR3 is built from 14 residues. V lost 6 bases, J lost 10 bases, and 15 bases stayed unmatched.

The rearrangement joins TRBV18 to TRBJ2-1, with D possibly being TRBD2 (5 bases). Between the trimmed V and J ends, which lost 4 bases and 7 bases, there was a span of 20 bases. The germline CDR1 and CDR2 sequences are KGHSH and LQKENI. CDR3 length equals 16 residues. The CDR3 reads CASSQTIIVSGNEQFF. The CDR3 DNA reads TGTGCCAGCTCACAGACTATTATTGTATCGGGGAATGAGCAGTTCTTC.

This chain uses TRBV2 with TRBJ2-2; TRBD2 matches 10 bases. The CDR3 is 15 residues long. J lost 1 base, V lost 9 bases, and 5 bases had no gene match. The germline CDR1 and CDR2 sequences are SNHLY and FYNNEI. The CDR3 loop reads CARRASGGNTGELFF. As DNA, the CDR3 is TGTGCCAGAAGAGCTAGCGGGGGGAACACCGGGGAGCTGTTTTTT. Combining the CDR3 with reference TRBV2 and TRBJ2-2 gives the whole variable domain EPEVTQTPSHQVTQMGQEVILRCVPISNHLYFYWYRQILGQKVEFLVSFYNNEISEKSEIFDDQFSVERPDGSNFTLKIRSTKLEDSAMYFCARRASGGNTGELFFGEGSRLTVL.

This CDR3 is CASSYSIQGGVGYTF. The CDR3 nucleotides read TGTGCCAGCAGTTACTCGATACAGGGTGGGGTTGGCTACACCTTC. The rearrangement uses TRBV6-5 and TRBJ1-2; a weak D match, TRBD1 (6 bases). The germline V gene encodes CDR1 MNHEY and CDR2 SVGAGI. The CDR3 extends over 15 amino acids. Trimming removed 0 bases at V and 7 bases at J, with 15 bases between.

The chain couples TRBV5-1 to TRBJ1-6, with TRBD1 identical over 9 bases. CDR1 SGHRS and CDR2 YFSETQ come from the germline V gene. The V gene end was trimmed by 0 bases and the J gene end by 11 bases; junction bases not matched to a gene: 6. The CDR3 contains 15 residues. As DNA, the CDR3 is TGCGCCAGCAGCTTGGAGGGACAGGGTTCGGCACCCCTCCACTTT. Residues: CASSLEGQGSAPLHF. The whole variable domain, filled in from reference TRBV5-1 and TRBJ1-6, reads KAGVTQTPRYLIKTRGQQVTLSCSPISGHRSVSWYQQTPGQGLQFLFEYFSETQRNKGNFPGRFSGRQFSNSRSEMNVSTLELGDSALYLCASSLEGQGSAPLHFGNGTRLTVT.

The V gene is TRBV21-1, the J gene TRBJ1-5; TRBD1 reflects the table's D call only, with no check against the DNA. TRBV21-1 is a pseudogene segment. The CDR3 length is 12 residues. The CDR3 region has the DNA TGTGCCAGCTGGGGGACAGATCAGCCCCAGCATTTT. Translated: CASWGTDQPQHF.

This clone was detected once. The rearrangement links TRBV5-6 to TRBJ1-5; 8 bases line up with TRBD1. CDR1 and CDR2 (germline): SGHDT, YYEEEE. The V segment lost 0 bases and the J segment 10 bases; nucleotides outside the gene matches: 6. The CDR3 has 14 residues. The CDR3 protein is CASSLGQGPYPQHF. In nucleotides, the CDR3 is TGTGCCAGCAGCTTGGGACAGGGGCCATACCCCCAGCATTTT. Together with reference TRBV5-6 and TRBJ1-5, the CDR3 gives the full variable domain: DAGVTQSPTHLIKTRGQQVTLRCSPKSGHDTVSWYQQALGQGPQFIFQYYEEEERQRGNFPDRFSGHQFPNYSSELNVNALLLGDSALYLCASSLGQGPYPQHFGDGTRLSIL.

The J gene is TRBJ1-1, the V gene TRBV7-9; 11 bases agree with TRBD1. CDR1 and CDR2 (germline): SEHNR, FQNEAQ (reference sequence). The CDR3 spans 14 residues. With V trimmed by 2 bases and J by 7 bases, 3 bases remained unmatched. The DNA of the CDR3 is TGTGCCAGCAGCTTACGGACAGGGGGCGATGAAGCTTTCTTT. The encoded protein is CASSLRTGGDEAFF.

This chain links TRBV6-1 with TRBJ2-7; D is unclear. Germline values: CDR1 MNHNS, CDR2 SASEGT. This CDR3 contains 12 residues. V gave up 8 bases and J gave up 1 base, with 9 bases separating them. Here the CDR3 reads CASRSFSYEQYF. CDR3 nucleotide sequence: TGTGCCAGCCGTAGTTTTTCCTACGAGCAGTACTTC.

The chain joins TRBV5-8 to TRBJ2-5; a weak D match, TRBD2 (6 bases). Germline V gives CDR1 SGHTS, CDR2 YDEGEE. Trimming left V 3 bases short and J 2 bases short, with 8 bases between. There are 13 residues in the CDR3. Here the CDR3 reads CASSWGLQETQYF. The CDR3 bases are TGTGCCAGCAGCTGGGGACTGCAAGAGACCCAGTACTTC.

The genes are TRBV15 and TRBJ2-2; the match to TRBD2 covers 9 bases. Germline V CDR1 and CDR2: LNHNV, YYDKDF (reference sequence). Losses at the gene ends were 5 bases for V and 9 bases for J; bases not matched to a gene: 16. This CDR3 has 17 residues. The CDR3 here is CATSSRQISGGHRELFF. DNA for the CDR3: TGTGCCACCAGCTCCAGACAGATTAGCGGGGGTCACCGGGAGCTGTTTTTT. The full variable domain, its missing parts supplied by reference TRBV15 and TRBJ2-2, is DAMVIQNPRYQVTQFGKPVTLSCSQTLNHNVMYWYQQKSSQAPKLLFHYYDKDFNNEADTPDNFQSRRPNTSFCFLDIRSPGLGDTAMYLCATSSRQISGGHRELFFGEGSRLTVL.

The chain employs TRBV2 and TRBJ2-2; weak D call: TRBD1 (6 bases). The CDR3 has 16 amino acids. The V and J ends lost 4 bases and 0 bases respectively, with 12 bases between them. Germline CDR1 reads SNHLY; CDR2 reads FYNNEI. The CDR3 spells CASSVGGIANTGELFF. The CDR3, as DNA: TGTGCCAGCAGTGTAGGGGGAATAGCGAACACCGGGGAGCTGTTTTTT.

The gene calls are TRBV5-6 and TRBJ1-2, with TRBD1 matching 9 bases. V shed 0 bases and J 10 bases; nucleotides not matched to a gene: 13. The CDR3 is 16 amino acids. The germline V gene encodes CDR1 SGHDT and CDR2 YYEEEE. Here the CDR3 DNA reads TGTGCCAGCAGCTTGGCCAGCACAGGGGGCCACAGCGTCTACACCTTC. It is translated as CASSLASTGGHSVYTF.

The V call is TRBV4-1, the J call TRBJ2-7; TRBD2 is a possible D gene (5 bases). Germline assignment: CDR1 MGHRA and CDR2 YSYEKL. This CDR3 has 15 amino acids. V lost 0 bases to trimming and J lost 4 bases, with 13 bases between them. CDR3 coding DNA: TGCGCCAGCAGCCAAGAATTCCAGGAGGCTTACGAGCAGTACTTC. Translated: CASSQEFQEAYEQYF.

This chain connects TRBV9 to TRBJ2-7; 9 nucleotides line up with TRBD2. This CDR3 spans 15 amino acids. V lost 4 bases, J lost 1 base, and 6 bases stayed unmatched. CDR1 and CDR2 from the germline V gene are SGDLS and YYNGEE. The CDR3 sequence: CASSKSGGRSYEQYF. The CDR3 DNA reads as TGTGCCAGCAGCAAAAGCGGGGGGCGGTCCTACGAGCAGTACTTC. The whole variable domain, remainder taken from reference TRBV9 and TRBJ2-7, is DSGVTQTPKHLITATGQRVTLRCSPRSGDLSVYWYQQSLDQGLQFLIQYYNGEERAKGNILERFSAQQFPDLHSELNLSSLELGDSALYFCASSKSGGRSYEQYFGPGTRLTVT.

Concerning this clone itself: One junction end disagrees with the germline gene, perhaps due to a read error. V is TRBV7-7 and J is TRBJ2-5; 8 bases agree with TRBD2. The germline gives CDR1 SSHAT, CDR2 FNYEAQ (reference sequence). CDR3 size: 14 residues. The chain's CDR3 is CASSLGGGSETQYF. The CDR3 DNA reads TGTGCTAGCAGCTTAGGCGGGGGGTCCGAGACCCAGTACTTC.

V is TRBV19 and J is TRBJ1-5; 8 bases are shared with TRBD1. This CDR3 has 16 residues. The germline V gene has CDR1 LNHDA and CDR2 SQIVND (reference sequence). With 7 bases clipped from V and 1 base from J, the junction kept 9 bases outside the gene matches. CDR3 loop: CASTQTRGLSNQPQHF. In DNA, the CDR3 is TGTGCCAGTACCCAAACCAGGGGGCTCAGCAATCAGCCCCAGCATTTT.

The rearrangement links TRBV6-5 to TRBJ2-7; 9 bases agree with TRBD2. Losses at the gene ends were 1 base for V and 2 bases for J; bases not matched to a gene: 3. The length of the CDR3 is 15 residues. Germline V gives CDR1 MNHEY, CDR2 SVGAGI. The chain's CDR3 is CASSYWSGGTYEQYF. CDR3 coding DNA: TGTGCCAGCAGTTACTGGAGCGGGGGGACCTACGAGCAGTACTTC.

V is TRBV7-2 and J is TRBJ2-7, with 10 bases fitting TRBD2. The J segment lost 3 bases and the V segment lost 1 base, leaving 3 bases of the junction unmatched. Germline CDR1 reads SGHTA; CDR2 reads FQGNSA. This CDR3 region has 15 residues. The CDR3 DNA reads TGTGCCAGCAGCTTAGGCAGCGGGGGGGGCTACGAGCAGTACTTC. This codes for CASSLGSGGGYEQYF.

The CDR3 loop is CSVVWRTDTQYF. DNA of the CDR3: TGCAGCGTTGTGTGGCGCACAGATACGCAGTATTTT. The rearrangement uses TRBV29-1 and TRBJ2-3; the D is unclear. The CDR3 totals 12 residues. The germline V and J ends were trimmed by 4 bases and 1 base, with 6 bases remaining between them. Germline CDR1 and CDR2: SQVTM and ANQGSEA.